This TCR beta chain originates from a study of cytomegalovirus exposure and HLA in healthy donors (dated by TCRdb to the late 2010s). For context, the study as a whole: According to an earlier analysis of 587 of the donors, about 179 million T cells yielded some 120 million unique TCR beta sequences and 250 to 350 Gb of sequence data. The study combined high-throughput TCR immunosequencing, statistical association of individual TCRs with disease status, and machine learning to predict cytomegalovirus infection status. Every repertoire in the discovery cohort had been generated on one and the same sequencing platform. Among some 410 genotyped donors of the cohort, an average of around 220,000 unique TCR beta nucleotide sequences was sequenced per donor, of which approximately 19% were non-productive. The number of typed donors differed by locus: about 620-640 for A, B, C, DRB1 and DQB1; 500 to 550 for DQA1; approximately 600 for DPA1; and 400 to 480 for DPB1. Class I and class II HLA loci were covered by the typing at four-digit resolution. Donor age, sex, ethnicity and CMV serostatus were compiled together with the repertoire data. Of the 398 genotyped donors, around 81% fell in the genetic ancestry cluster associated with self-reported Caucasian donors. Five DR-DQ haplotypes were handled as single units for association and clustering, since linkage in the cohort was strong. About 330 gigabases of sequencing data and 70 million to 100 million unique TCR sequences made up an early release that covered 500 to 650 HLA-typed donors. A later analysis re-examined previously published TCR beta repertoires from roughly 650 donors and added high-resolution HLA genotyping to investigate patterns of TCR occurrence. In a later genetic analysis, genome-wide SNP genotypes for about three fifths of the roughly 670 donors were used, and that subset was treated as a discovery cohort. Along with the roughly 670-subject first cohort, a separate validation cohort of more than 90 different subjects was used. The study profiled the T cell repertoires of more than 500 subjects by immunosequencing and related them to cytomegalovirus serostatus. An earlier analysis of 587 of the donors applied high-throughput TCR beta sequencing to assess whether each TCR beta V gene segment acted as functional or pseudogenic. The study aimed to test whether cataloging public T cell receptors could reveal signatures of past pathogen exposure. In the later analysis, no new phenotypic data were used to find candidate immune exposures; instead, reliance was placed on TCR beta sequences and their occurrence across donors.

The cohort comprised some 680 healthy bone marrow donors. All cohort members were sampled while nominally healthy, although unrecorded immune exposures were likely present. The donor was CMV seropositive and was included in the group of 289 seropositive cohort members. A peripheral blood sample was collected from each donor, and TCR beta sequencing was performed on peripheral blood mononuclear cells. The Qiagen DNeasy Blood Extraction Kit was used to extract genomic DNA from the blood cell samples. About this clone itself: Which antigen it targets is not known. Base qualities are not at hand, and no much larger clone is one base apart.

On the study overall, not on this receptor specifically: A further reported finding was that TCR beta sequences accurately predicted the HLA-A and HLA-B alleles for most subjects in the first cohort. In a later analysis, HLA-associated TCR beta chains were found to be more clonally expanded and to have lower generation probabilities than equally common non-associated chains. The earlier analysis of some 560 of the donors excluded approximately 17 rarely observed V segments, including chromosome 9 orphons, because counts were too low. Because the 87-base-pair reads could not distinguish some IMGT-functional V segments, including TRBV6-2 and TRBV6-3, those segments were excluded. According to a later genetic analysis, donors in an Asian-associated ancestry cluster had fewer N-insertions in productive TCRs than the roughly 670-donor mean. An earlier analysis of around 600 of the donors showed that most TCR beta V segments appeared in productive rearrangements either about 87% or about 30% of the time, which broadly matched IMGT annotations. The cohort was sequenced for TCR beta chains only, and without alpha or paired-chain data the features that could be detected were limited. In a later genetic analysis, a missense DCLRE1C variant was associated with V-gene and J-gene trimming of TCR beta chains, and the association was replicated in an independent cohort. HLA typing was unavailable for some donors at each locus, so association tests used only the typed subset. In vitro tests confirmed that a few of the cytomegalovirus-associated TCR beta chains recognize cytomegalovirus antigens. A cluster of highly shared sequence variants was judged likely to represent a technical artifact of the sequencing pipeline. Several of the top co-occurrence clusters appeared to be linked to parvovirus B19, influenza, CMV and Epstein-Barr virus, according to a later analysis. The classifier was reported to diagnose cytomegalovirus status with high specificity and sensitivity in both the original and validation cohorts. Most TCR sequences were observed very rarely across donors, whereas some public TCRs were present in many individuals. The authors suggested that the approach could potentially be generalized to other disease states and immunological phenotypes. A later analysis found that most CMV-associated TCR beta chains appeared HLA-restricted, with HLA associations seemingly driven largely by CMV exposure. A later analysis associated around 16,000 TCR beta sequences with specific HLA alleles at a false discovery rate of 0.05. Correlated functional status among segregating V segments might reflect linkage disequilibrium, but an unknown experimental factor could not be ruled out. The presence/absence analyses assumed that sequencing depth was roughly uniform across donors, and that assumption may not be true. In the study, around 150 TCR beta chains were listed as associated with cytomegalovirus. When HLA alleles, especially DR and DQ, strongly co-occurred, attributing TCR associations to individual alleles was difficult. Immune exposure information for the cohort was limited to CMV serostatus. According to a later analysis, TCR association rates differed among HLA loci, with DRB1 alleles showing the most associated TCRs and HLA-C alleles showing the fewest.

To prepare the library, the immunoSEQ multiplex PCR assay was applied. A mixture of 60 forward primers for TCR Vbeta segments and 13 reverse primers for TCR Jbeta segments was used in the multiplex PCR. Amplification of the CDR3 region of rearranged TCR beta genes was performed with a multiplex PCR assay on genomic DNA. The amplified TCR beta libraries were sequenced on the Illumina HiSeq System as 87-base-pair reads. Regarding the original processing steps: In a later analysis, some 80 million unique TCR beta chains were counted across the 500 to 850 repertoires, and some 10 million of these chains were shared by at least two donors. Raw reads were error-corrected and collapsed into unique sequences with a nearest-neighbor algorithm that merged closely related sequences to remove PCR and sequencing errors. To assign V, D and J gene segments, CDR3 sequences were aligned to IMGT reference sequences. For a sequence to be retained, a match of at least six nucleotides to both a V gene segment and a J gene segment was required. A rearrangement counted as productive if the CDR3 had no stop codons and remained in frame with V and J, and every other rearrangement counted as non-productive. Following IMGT convention, CDR3 was defined as the stretch from the second conserved V-encoded cysteine up to the conserved J-encoded phenylalanine. The earlier analysis of approximately 500 of the donors excluded sequences that lacked an unambiguous match to a single V gene segment. In an earlier analysis of some 590 of the donors, a V segment was called functional when productive rearrangements were above 56.7%, and segregating when the standard deviation between donors exceeded 5%. A statistical classification framework was built to diagnose cytomegalovirus status from the catalog of TCR beta chain sequences. In a later analysis, TCR nucleotide sequences were compared against IMGT/GENE-DB human TR gene sequences so that V and J genes could be assigned. A later analysis assigned CDR3 sequences and most-parsimonious VDJ recombination scenarios with the TCRdist pipeline. In a later analysis, each TCR beta chain was defined by its CDR3 amino acid sequence together with its V-gene family, and reads without a unique V-gene family were excluded. As a way to deal with suspected cross-contamination and a sequencing artifact, a later analysis dropped approximately 570 nucleotide sequences that were highly shared and had low generation probability. In a later analysis, a clonal expansion index for each public chain was calculated from normalized within-repertoire ranks of inferred template counts. Generation probabilities in a later analysis came from a VDJ recombination model fitted to out-of-frame rearrangements, and those results were checked against IGoR. Hypergeometric tests were used in a later analysis to score TCR-TCR, TCR-HLA and TCR-CMV co-occurrence, with a repertoire-size bias correction applied to the TCR pairs. In a later analysis, false discovery rates were estimated by permuting HLA or CMV assignments 20 times. A later analysis grouped co-occurring TCRs with DBSCAN, adding TCRdist sequence similarity when clustering within HLA-allele-positive subsets. For co-occurrence clustering, repertoires with fewer than 30,000 or more than 120,000 public chains were excluded, along with five repertoires with anomalous nucleotide sharing. TCRdb retrieved this table from immuneACCESS and kept in-frame rearrangements only. Not all clones are present; in checked studies, unresolved V genes account for under half, and no reason is known for the remainder. V and J calls and clone size follow that table, whereas D and trimming were derived from the DNA. The sample data list a few hundred thousand clones, and about 86% of these were observed just once. Around 8% of the sample is held by the ten biggest clonotypes.

Reading the germline V gene gives CDR1 SGHRS and CDR2 YFSETQ. V has 1 base trimmed and J has 1 base trimmed; junction bases matching no gene number 2. The CDR3 sequence holds 15 residues, the cysteine and phenylalanine included. The sequence is cut down to CDR3 DNA, 45 bases in frame from base 1. The specimen sequenced was PBMCs. This clonotype was obtained from a woman between 55 and 75 years old in good health and CMV-seropositive. The chain is assembled from TRBV5-1 and TRBJ2-5; TRBD2 agrees with 9 junctional bases. The DNA sequence is TGCGCCAGCAGCTTGCCAGCGGGAGGCCAAGAGACCCAGTACTTC. The translation is CASSLPAGGQETQYF.